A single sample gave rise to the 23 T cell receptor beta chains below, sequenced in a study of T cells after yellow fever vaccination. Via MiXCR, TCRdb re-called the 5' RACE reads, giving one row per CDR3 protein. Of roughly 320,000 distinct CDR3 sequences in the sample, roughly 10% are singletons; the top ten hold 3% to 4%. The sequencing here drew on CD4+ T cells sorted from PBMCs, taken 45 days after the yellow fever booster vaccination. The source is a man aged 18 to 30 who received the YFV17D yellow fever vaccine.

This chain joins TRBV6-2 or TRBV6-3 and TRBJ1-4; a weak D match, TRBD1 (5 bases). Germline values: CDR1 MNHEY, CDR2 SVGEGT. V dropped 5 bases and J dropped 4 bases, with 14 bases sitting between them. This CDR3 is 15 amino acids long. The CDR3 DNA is TGTGCCAGCAGTCTTCAGGGAGGTGGTAATGAAAAACTGTTTTTT. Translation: CASSLQGGGNEKLFF.

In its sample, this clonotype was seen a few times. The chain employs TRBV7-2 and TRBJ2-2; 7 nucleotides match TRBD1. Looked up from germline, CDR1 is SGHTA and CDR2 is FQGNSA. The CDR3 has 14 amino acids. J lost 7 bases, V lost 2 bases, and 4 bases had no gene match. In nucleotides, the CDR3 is TGTGCCAGCAGCTTATCAGACAGGGTCGGGGAGCTGTTTTTT. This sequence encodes CASSLSDRVGELFF.

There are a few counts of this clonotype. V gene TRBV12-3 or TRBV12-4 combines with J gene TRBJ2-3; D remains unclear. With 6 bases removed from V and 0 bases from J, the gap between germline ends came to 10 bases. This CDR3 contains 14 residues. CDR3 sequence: CASRRRPSTDTQYF. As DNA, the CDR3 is TGTGCCAGCAGGAGACGGCCGAGCACAGATACGCAGTATTTT.

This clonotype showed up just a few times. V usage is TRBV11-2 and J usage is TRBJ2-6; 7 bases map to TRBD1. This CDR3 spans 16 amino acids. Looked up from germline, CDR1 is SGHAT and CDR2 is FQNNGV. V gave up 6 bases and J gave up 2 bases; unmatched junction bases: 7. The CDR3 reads CASRNNRGPGANVLTF. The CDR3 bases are TGTGCCAGCAGGAATAACAGGGGACCTGGGGCCAACGTCCTGACTTTC.

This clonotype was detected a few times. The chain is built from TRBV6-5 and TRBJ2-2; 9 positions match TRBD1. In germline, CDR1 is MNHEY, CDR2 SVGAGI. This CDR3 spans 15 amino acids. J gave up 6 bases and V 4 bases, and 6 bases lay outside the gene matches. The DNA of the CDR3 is TGTGCCAGCAGTTCGACAGGGGGGAAGTCCGGGGAGCTGTTTTTT. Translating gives CASSSTGGKSGELFF.

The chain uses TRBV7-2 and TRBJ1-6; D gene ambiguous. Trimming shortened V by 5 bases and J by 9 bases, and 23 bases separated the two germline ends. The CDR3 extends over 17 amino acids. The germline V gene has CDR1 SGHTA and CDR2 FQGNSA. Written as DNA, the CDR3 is TGTGCCAGCAGCCCTCGGGGATCGGCCGCCAGGAGTTCACCCCTCCACTTT. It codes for CASSPRGSAARSSPLHF.

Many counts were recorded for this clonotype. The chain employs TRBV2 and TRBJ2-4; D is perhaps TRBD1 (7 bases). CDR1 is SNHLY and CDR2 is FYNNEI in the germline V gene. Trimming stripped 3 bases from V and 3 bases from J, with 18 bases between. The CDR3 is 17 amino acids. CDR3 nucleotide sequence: TGTGCCAGCAGTGAGAGACAGGGACTCCTCGGCAAAAACATTCAGTACTTC. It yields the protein CASSERQGLLGKNIQYF.

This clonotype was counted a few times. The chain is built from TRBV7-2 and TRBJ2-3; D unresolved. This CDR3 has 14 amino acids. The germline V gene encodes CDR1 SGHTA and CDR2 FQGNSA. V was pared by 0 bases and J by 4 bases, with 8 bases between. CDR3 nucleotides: TGTGCCAGCAGCTTAGCGGGGATGTCAGATACGCAGTATTTT. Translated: CASSLAGMSDTQYF.

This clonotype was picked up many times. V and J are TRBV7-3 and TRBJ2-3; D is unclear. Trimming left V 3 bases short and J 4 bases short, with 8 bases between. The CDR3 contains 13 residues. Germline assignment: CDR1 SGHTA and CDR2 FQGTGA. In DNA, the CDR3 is TGTGCCAGCAGCTTCTCAGAAGCAGATACGCAGTATTTT. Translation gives CASSFSEADTQYF. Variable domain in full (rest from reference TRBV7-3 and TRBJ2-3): GAGVSQTPSNKVTEKGKYVELRCDPISGHTALYWYRQSLGQGPEFLIYFQGTGAADDSGLPNDRFFAVRPEGSVSTLKIQRTERGDSAVYLCASSFSEADTQYFGPGTRLTVL.

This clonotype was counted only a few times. DNA of the CDR3: TGTGCCAGCAGCCGGGGAGCGGTTGAAGCTTTCTTT. Amino acids: CASSRGAVEAFF. The rearrangement uses TRBV7-2 and TRBJ1-1; no definite D call. This CDR3 is built from 12 residues. Trimming stripped 5 bases from V and 7 bases from J, with 11 bases between. Germline lookup yields CDR1 SGHTA and CDR2 FQGNSA.

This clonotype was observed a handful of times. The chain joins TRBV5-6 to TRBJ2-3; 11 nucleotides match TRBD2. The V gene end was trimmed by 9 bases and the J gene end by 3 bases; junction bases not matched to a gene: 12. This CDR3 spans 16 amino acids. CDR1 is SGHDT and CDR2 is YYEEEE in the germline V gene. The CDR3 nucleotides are TGTGCCACAAAAAAACTAGCGGGAGATGCAACAGATACGCAGTATTTT. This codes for CATKKLAGDATDTQYF. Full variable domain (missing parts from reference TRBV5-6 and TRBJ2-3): DAGVTQSPTHLIKTRGQQVTLRCSPKSGHDTVSWYQQALGQGPQFIFQYYEEEERQRGNFPDRFSGHQFPNYSSELNVNALLLGDSALYLCATKKLAGDATDTQYFGPGTRLTVL.

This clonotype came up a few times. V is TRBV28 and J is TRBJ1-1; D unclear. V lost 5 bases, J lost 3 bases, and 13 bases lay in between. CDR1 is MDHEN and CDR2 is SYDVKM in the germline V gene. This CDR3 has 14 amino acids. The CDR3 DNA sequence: TGTGCCAGCAGTAATACAGTGTTACACACTGAAGCTTTCTTT. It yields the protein CASSNTVLHTEAFF.

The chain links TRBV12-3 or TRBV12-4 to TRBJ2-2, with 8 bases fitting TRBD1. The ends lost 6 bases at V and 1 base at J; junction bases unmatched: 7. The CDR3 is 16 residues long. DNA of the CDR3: TGTGCCAGCAGGGAACCGGGACAGGTGAACACCGGGGAGCTGTTTTTT. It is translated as CASREPGQVNTGELFF.

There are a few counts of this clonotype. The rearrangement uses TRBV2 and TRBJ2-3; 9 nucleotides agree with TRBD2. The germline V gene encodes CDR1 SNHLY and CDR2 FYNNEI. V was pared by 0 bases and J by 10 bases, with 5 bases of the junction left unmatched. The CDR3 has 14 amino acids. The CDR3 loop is CASSEALSGGAQYF. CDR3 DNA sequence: TGTGCCAGCAGTGAAGCGCTTAGCGGGGGTGCGCAGTATTTT.

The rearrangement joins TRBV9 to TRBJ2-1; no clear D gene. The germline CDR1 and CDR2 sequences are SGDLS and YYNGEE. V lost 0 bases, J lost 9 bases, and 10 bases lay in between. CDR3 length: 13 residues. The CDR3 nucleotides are TGTGCCAGCAGCGTAGCTTGGCAAGCTGAGCAGTTCTTC. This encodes CASSVAWQAEQFF.

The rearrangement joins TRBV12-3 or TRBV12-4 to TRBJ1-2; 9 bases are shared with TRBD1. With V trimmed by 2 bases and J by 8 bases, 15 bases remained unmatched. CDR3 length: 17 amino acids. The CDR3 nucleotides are TGTGCCAGCAGTTTAACCCCTCCGGGACAGGGAGCAGGGGGCTACACCTTC. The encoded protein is CASSLTPPGQGAGGYTF.

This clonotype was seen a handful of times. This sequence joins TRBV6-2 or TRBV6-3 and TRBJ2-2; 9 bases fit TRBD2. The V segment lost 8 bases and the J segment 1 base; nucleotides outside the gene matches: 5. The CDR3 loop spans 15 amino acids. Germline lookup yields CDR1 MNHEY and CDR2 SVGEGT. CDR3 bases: TGTGCCAGCTTGAGTAGCGGGGGGAACACCGGGGAGCTGTTTTTT. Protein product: CASLSSGGNTGELFF.

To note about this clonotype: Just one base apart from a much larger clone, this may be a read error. CDR3 sequence (DNA): TGTGCCAGCAGTTGGACAGACTCTGGAAACACCATATATTTT. Amino acids: CASSWTDSGNTIYF. V and J are TRBV11-2 and TRBJ1-3, with D perhaps matching TRBD1 (6 bases). Between the trimmed V and J ends, which lost 6 bases and 0 bases, there was a span of 9 bases. In germline, CDR1 is SGHAT, CDR2 FQNNGV. CDR3 length equals 14 residues.

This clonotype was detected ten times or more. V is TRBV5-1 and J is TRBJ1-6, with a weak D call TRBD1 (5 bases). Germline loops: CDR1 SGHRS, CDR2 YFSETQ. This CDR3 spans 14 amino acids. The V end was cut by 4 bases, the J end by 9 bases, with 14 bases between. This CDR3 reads CASSPGPEGSPLHF. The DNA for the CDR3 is TGCGCCAGCAGCCCGGGACCGGAGGGTTCACCCCTCCACTTT.

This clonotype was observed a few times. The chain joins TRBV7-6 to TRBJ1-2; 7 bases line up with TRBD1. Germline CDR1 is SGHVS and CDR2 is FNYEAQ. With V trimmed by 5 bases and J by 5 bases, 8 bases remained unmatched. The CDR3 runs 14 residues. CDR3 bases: TGTGCCAGCAGCGCGACAGGGACCCATTATGGCTACACCTTC. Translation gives CASSATGTHYGYTF.

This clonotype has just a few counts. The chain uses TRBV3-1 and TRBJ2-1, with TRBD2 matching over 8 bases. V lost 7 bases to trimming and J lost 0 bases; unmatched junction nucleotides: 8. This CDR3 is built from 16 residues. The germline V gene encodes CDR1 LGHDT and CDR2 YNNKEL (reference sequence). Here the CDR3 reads CASTLRGGSSYNEQFF. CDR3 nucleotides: TGTGCCAGCACCCTACGGGGGGGGAGCTCCTACAATGAGCAGTTCTTC.

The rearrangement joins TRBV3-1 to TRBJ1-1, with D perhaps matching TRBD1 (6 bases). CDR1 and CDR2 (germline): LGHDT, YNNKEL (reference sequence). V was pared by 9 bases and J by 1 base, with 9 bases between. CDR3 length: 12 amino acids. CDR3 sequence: CASTGWNTEAFF. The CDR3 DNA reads TGTGCCAGTACAGGGTGGAACACTGAAGCTTTCTTT. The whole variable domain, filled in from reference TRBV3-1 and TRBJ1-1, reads DTAVSQTPKYLVTQMGNDKSIKCEQNLGHDTMYWYKQDSKKFLKIMFSYNNKELIINETVPNRFSPKSPDKAHLNLHINSLELGDSAVYFCASTGWNTEAFFGQGTRLTVV.

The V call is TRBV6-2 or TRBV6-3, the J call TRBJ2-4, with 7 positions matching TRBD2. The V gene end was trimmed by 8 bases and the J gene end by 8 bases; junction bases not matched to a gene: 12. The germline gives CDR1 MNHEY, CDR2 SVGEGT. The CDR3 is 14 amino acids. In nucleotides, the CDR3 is TGTGCCAGCGCCCGTGGGGAGGGGATGGACATTCAGTACTTC. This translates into CASARGEGMDIQYF.